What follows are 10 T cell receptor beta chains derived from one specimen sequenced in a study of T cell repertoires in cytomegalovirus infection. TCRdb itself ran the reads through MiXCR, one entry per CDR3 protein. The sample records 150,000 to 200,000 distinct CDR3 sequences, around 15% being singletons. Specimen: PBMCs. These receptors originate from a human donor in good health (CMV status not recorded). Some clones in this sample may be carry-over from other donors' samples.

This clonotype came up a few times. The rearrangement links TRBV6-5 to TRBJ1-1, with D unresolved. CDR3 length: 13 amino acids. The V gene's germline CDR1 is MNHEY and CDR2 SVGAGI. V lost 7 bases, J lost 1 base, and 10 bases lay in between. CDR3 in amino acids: CASMPPQNTEAFF. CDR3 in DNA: TGTGCCAGCATGCCCCCCCAGAACACTGAAGCTTTCTTT.

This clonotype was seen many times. CDR3 sequence reads: CASEVNTEAFF. For the CDR3, the DNA is TGTGCTAGCGAGGTGAACACTGAAGCTTTCTTT. The chain recombines TRBV7-2 with TRBJ1-1; no clear D gene. The CDR3 totals 11 residues. Germline V gene data show CDR1 as SGHTA and CDR2 as FQGNSA.

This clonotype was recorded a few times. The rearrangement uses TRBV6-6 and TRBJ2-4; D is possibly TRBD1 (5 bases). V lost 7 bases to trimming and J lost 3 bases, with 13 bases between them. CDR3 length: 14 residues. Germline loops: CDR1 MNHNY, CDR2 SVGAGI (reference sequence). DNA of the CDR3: TGTGCCAGCATCACGCAGGGTGGCAAAAACATTCAGTACTTC. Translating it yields CASITQGGKNIQYF.

Written as DNA, the CDR3 is TGTGCCAGCAGCGAAACAGGGGCGATGGGGCCCCAGCATTTT. Amino acids: CASSETGAMGPQHF. This rearrangement joins TRBV11-2 to TRBJ1-5, with 7 bases matching TRBD1. Germline-derived CDR1 and CDR2 are SGHAT and FQNNGV. The CDR3 extends over 14 amino acids. With V trimmed by 5 bases and J by 9 bases, 10 bases remained unmatched. The entire variable domain, with the rest obtained from reference TRBV11-2 and TRBJ1-5, is as follows: EAGVAQSPRYKIIEKRQSVAFWCNPISGHATLYWYQQILGQGPKLLIQFQNNGVVDDSQLPKDRFSAERLKGVDSTLKIQPAKLEDSAVYLCASSETGAMGPQHFGDGTRLSIL.

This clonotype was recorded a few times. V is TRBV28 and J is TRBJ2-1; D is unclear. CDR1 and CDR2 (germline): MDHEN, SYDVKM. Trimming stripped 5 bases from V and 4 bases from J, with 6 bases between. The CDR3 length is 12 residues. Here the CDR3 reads CASSPLYNEQFF. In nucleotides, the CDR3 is TGTGCCAGCAGTCCCTTATACAATGAGCAGTTCTTC.

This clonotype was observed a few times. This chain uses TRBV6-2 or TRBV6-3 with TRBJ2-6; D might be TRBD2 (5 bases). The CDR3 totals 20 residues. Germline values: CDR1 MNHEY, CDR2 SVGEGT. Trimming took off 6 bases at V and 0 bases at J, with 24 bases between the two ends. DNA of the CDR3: TGTGCCAGCAGGGGCTCGGGGTCTACGGGGATGTTCTCTGGGGCCAACGTCCTGACTTTC. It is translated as CASRGSGSTGMFSGANVLTF.

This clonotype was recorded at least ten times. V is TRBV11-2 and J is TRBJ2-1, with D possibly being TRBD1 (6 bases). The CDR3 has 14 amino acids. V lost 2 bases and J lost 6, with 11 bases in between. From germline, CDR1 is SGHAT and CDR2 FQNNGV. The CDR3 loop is CASSLQGLINEQFF. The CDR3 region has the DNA TGTGCCAGCAGCTTACAGGGGTTAATCAATGAGCAGTTCTTC.

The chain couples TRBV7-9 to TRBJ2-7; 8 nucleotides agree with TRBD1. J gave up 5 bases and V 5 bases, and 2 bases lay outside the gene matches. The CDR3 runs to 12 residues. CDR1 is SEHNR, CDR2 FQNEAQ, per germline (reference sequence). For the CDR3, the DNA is TGTGCCAGCAGCCGACAGGGGCACGAGCAGTACTTC. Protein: CASSRQGHEQYF.

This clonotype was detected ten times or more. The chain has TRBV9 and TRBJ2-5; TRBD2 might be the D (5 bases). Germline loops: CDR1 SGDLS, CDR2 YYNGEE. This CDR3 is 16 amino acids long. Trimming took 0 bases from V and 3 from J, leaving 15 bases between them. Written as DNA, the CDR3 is TGTGCCAGCAGCGTAGCTTTGGGGAGCGCGGAAGAGACCCAGTACTTC. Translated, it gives CASSVALGSAEETQYF.

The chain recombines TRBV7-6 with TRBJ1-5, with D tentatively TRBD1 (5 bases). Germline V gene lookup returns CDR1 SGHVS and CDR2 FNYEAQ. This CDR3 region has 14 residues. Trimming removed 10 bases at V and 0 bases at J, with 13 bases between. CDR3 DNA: TGTGCCATCGGGGCGGAAGTTAGCAATCAGCCCCAGCATTTT. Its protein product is CAIGAEVSNQPQHF.